The 2 T cell receptor beta chains listed next were all sequenced from one sample in a study of lymphopenia after photon versus proton radiotherapy. The assay was immunoSEQ multiplex PCR, and TCRdb's table has in-frame clones only and misses some. The sample yields about 45,000 clones, approximately 83% seen once. This specimen was peripheral blood, taken from a patient treated with photon-based radiotherapy. These receptors all come from a middle-aged man with gastric cancer.

This chain links TRBV9 with TRBJ1-2; 7 bases map to TRBD1. CDR3 length: 13 residues. Per germline, CDR1 SGDLS and CDR2 YYNGEE. The junction had 9 bases not matched to a gene; V was cut back by 4 bases and J by 9 bases. CDR3 loop: CASSRGQAARYTF. The CDR3 DNA reads as TGTGCCAGCAGCAGAGGACAGGCCGCGCGCTACACCTTC.

This clone was counted between two and nine times. The chain recombines TRBV7-9 with TRBJ1-2; D is unclear. V was shortened by 5 bases and J by 1 base, with 11 bases between the two germline ends. The length of the CDR3 is 14 residues. The germline V gene encodes CDR1 SEHNR and CDR2 FQNEAQ (reference sequence). CDR3 loop: CASSPQYLNYGYTF. CDR3 sequence (DNA): TGTGCCAGCAGCCCGCAGTACCTTAACTATGGCTACACCTTC.